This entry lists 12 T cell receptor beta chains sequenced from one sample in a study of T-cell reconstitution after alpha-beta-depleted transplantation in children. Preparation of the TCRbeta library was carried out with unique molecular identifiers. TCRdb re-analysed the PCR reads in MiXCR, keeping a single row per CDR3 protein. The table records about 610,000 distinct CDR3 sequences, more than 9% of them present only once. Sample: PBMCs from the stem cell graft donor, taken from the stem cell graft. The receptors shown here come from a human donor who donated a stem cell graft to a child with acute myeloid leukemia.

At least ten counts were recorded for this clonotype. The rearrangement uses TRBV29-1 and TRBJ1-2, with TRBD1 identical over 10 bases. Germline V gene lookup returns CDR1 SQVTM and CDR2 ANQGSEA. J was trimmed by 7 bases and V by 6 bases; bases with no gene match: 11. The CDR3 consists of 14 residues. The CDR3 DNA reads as TGCAGCGTCTCCGAGGGGGGACAGGGGAGTGGCTACACCTTC. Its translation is CSVSEGGQGSGYTF.

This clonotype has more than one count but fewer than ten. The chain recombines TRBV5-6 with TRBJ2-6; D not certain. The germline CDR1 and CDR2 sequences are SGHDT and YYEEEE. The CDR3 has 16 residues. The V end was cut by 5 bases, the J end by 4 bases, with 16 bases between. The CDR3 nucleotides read TGTGCCAGCAGGCGACGCCCAGAATCAGGGGCCAACGTCCTGACTTTC. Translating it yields CASRRRPESGANVLTF.

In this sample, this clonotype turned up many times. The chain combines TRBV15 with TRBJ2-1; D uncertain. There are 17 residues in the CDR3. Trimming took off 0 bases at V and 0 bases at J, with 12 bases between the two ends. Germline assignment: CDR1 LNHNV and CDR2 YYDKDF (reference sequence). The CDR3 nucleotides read TGTGCCACCAGCAGAGAAAGCTGGAGAGGCTCCTACAATGAGCAGTTCTTC. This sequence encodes CATSRESWRGSYNEQFF.

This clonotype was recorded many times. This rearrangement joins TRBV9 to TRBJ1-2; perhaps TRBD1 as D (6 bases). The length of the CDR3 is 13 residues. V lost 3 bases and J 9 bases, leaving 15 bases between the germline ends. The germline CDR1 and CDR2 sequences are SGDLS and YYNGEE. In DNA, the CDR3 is TGTGCCAGCAGCGGGGGGGGGCGCGAACGCTACACCTTC. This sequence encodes CASSGGGRERYTF.

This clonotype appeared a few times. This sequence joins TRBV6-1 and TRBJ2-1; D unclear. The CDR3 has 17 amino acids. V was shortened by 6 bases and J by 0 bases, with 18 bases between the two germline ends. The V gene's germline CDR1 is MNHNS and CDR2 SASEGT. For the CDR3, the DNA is TGTGCCAGCAGACCCTCCGGGTTGGGCCTCTCCTACAATGAGCAGTTCTTC. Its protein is CASRPSGLGLSYNEQFF.

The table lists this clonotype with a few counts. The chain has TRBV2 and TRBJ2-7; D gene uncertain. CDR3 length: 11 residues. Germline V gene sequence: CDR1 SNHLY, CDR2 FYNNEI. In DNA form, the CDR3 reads TGTTCATTGGCGGACTCCTACGAGCAGTACTTC. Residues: CSLADSYEQYF.

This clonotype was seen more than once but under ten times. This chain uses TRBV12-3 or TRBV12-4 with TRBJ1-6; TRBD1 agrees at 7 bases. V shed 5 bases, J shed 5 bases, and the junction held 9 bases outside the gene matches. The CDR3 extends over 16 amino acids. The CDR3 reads CASSPPGQINNSPLHF. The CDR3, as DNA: TGTGCCAGCAGTCCGCCGGGACAGATTAATAATTCACCCCTCCACTTT.

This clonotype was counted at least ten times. CDR3 sequence: CASIWRGLADTQYF. The CDR3 nucleotides are TGTGCCAGCATCTGGCGGGGATTGGCAGATACGCAGTATTTT. V gene TRBV12-3 or TRBV12-4 combines with J gene TRBJ2-3; D may be TRBD2 (6 bases). Trimming cost V 7 bases and J 4 bases, with 15 bases left between them. The CDR3 spans 14 residues.

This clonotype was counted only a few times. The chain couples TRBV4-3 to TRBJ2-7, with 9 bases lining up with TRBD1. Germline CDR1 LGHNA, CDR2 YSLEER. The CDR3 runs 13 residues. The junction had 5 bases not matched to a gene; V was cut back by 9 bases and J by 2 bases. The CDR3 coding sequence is TGCGCCAGGCGACAGGGGGGGGCCTACGAGCAGTACTTC. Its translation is CARRQGGAYEQYF.

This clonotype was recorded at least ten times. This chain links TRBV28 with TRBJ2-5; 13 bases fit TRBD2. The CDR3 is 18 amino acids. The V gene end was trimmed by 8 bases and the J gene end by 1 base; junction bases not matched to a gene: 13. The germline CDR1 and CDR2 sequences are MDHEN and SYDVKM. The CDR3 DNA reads TGTGCCAGCCACTACACACTAGCGGGAGGGCCTGTCCAAGAGACCCAGTACTTC. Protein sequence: CASHYTLAGGPVQETQYF.

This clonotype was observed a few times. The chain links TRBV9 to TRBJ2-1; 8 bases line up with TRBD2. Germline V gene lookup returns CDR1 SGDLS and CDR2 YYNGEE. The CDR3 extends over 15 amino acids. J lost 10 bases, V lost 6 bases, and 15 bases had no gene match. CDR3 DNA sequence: TGTGCCAGCAACTTGGAGACTAGCGCCGGCGGGGAGCAGTTCTTC. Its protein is CASNLETSAGGEQFF.

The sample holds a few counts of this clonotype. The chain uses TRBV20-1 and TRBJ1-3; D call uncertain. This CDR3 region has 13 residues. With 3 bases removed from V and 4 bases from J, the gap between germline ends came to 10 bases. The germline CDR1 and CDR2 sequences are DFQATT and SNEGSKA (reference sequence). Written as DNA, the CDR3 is TGCAGTGCTAGTCGGACCGCCGGAAACACCATATATTTT. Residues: CSASRTAGNTIYF.